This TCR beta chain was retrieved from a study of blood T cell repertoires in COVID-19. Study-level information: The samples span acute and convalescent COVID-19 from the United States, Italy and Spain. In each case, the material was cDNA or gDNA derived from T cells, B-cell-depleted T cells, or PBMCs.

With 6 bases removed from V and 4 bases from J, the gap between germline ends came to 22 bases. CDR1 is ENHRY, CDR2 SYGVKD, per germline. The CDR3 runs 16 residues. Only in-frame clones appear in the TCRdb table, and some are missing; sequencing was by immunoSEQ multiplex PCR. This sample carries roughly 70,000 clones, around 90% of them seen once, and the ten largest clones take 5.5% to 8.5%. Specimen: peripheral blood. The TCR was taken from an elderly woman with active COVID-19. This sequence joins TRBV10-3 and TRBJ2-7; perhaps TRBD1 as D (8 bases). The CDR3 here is CAISPGQESGTYEQYF. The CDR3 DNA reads TGTGCCATCAGCCCGGGACAGGAGAGCGGGACGTACGAGCAGTACTTC.